These T cell receptor beta chains were read from a single sample in a study of blood T cell repertoires in COVID-19. The assay was immunoSEQ multiplex PCR, and TCRdb's table has in-frame clones only and misses some. The table has just over 650,000 clones, 75% to 90% seen once. The sequencing sample was made of peripheral blood. The receptors come from a woman under 30 with acute or convalescent COVID-19. CDR3s include the opening cysteine and the closing phenylalanine or tryptophan. A D gene is named only where the DNA matches it firmly. Size values are once, few and many counts, or a class for expanded clones, and some rows have none.

v_gene	d_gene	j_gene	abundance	CDR3nt	CDR3aa
TRBV19	TRBD1	TRBJ1-1	.	TGTGCCAGTACACGCGGGATATTACCGGGACAGGGGGAAACTTTCTTT	CASTRGILPGQGETFF
TRBV27	.	TRBJ1-1	.	TGTGCCAGCAGTTTTTCGGGGGGTGGGACTGAAGCTTTCTTT	CASSFSGGGTEAFF
TRBV27	.	TRBJ1-1	once	TGTGCCAGCAGTCCAGGGACATTCATGAACACTGAAGCTTTCTTT	CASSPGTFMNTEAFF
TRBV2	.	TRBJ1-6	.	TGTGCCAGCAACCCGGGGATTCGGAATTCACCCCTCCACTTT	CASNPGIRNSPLHF
TRBV30	.	TRBJ1-5	.	TGTGCCTGGAGTGTACGGGGGCAGCCCCAGCATTTT	CAWSVRGQPQHF
TRBV21-1	.	TRBJ1-1	.	TGTGCCAGCAGCAAAAGGGGTCGAAGCACTGAAGCTTTCTTT	CASSKRGRSTEAFF
TRBV18	.	TRBJ1-3	.	TGTGCCAGCTCATCCGGACAGTACTCTGGAAACACCATATATTTT	CASSSGQYSGNTIYF
TRBV2	.	TRBJ2-7	.	TGTGCCAGCAGTGTGCAGGGCTACGAGCAGTACTTC	CASSVQGYEQYF
TRBV4-3	TRBD2	TRBJ2-1	.	TGCGCCAGCAGCCAAGGGGTCCGGGGGGACTACAATGAGCAGTTCTTC	CASSQGVRGDYNEQFF
TRBV29-1	TRBD1	TRBJ2-1	.	TGCAGCGTTGGGACAGGGTACAATGAGCAGTTCTTC	CSVGTGYNEQFF
TRBV24-1	.	TRBJ2-7	.	TGTGCCACCAGTCCTCAGGGTTACGAGCAGTACTTC	CATSPQGYEQYF
TRBV9	TRBD1	TRBJ1-4	.	TGTGCCAGCAGCCCCCCAGCAGGGGGTGAAAAACTGTTTTTT	CASSPPAGGEKLFF
TRBV24-1	.	TRBJ2-7	.	TGTGCCACCAGTGACTCGGCAGGTCCCTCCTACGAGCAGTACTTC	CATSDSAGPSYEQYF
TRBV6-5	.	TRBJ2-2	.	TGTGCCACCGTGGTGGCAAACACCGGGGAGCTGTTTTTT	CATVVANTGELFF
TRBV27	TRBD1	TRBJ1-2	.	TGTGCCAGCAGTTTTACAGGGGATAGTGGCTACACCTTC	CASSFTGDSGYTF
TRBV7-9	.	TRBJ2-2	.	TGTGCCAGCAGCCCTGATCGGGGTTCCGGGGAGCTGTTTTTT	CASSPDRGSGELFF
TRBV6-5	.	TRBJ1-1	.	TGTGCCAGCAGGCCCACATTGAACACTGAAGCTTTCTTT	CASRPTLNTEAFF
TRBV5-1	.	TRBJ1-1	.	TGCGCCAGCAGCTTAACTGGACAGAAGAACACTGAAGCTTTCTTT	CASSLTGQKNTEAFF
TRBV25-1	TRBD2	TRBJ2-5	.	TGTGCCAGCAGTGTTCGGCGGGGGTCAGAGACCCAGTACTTC	CASSVRRGSETQYF
TRBV9	TRBD2	TRBJ2-2	.	TGTGCCAGCAGCTTTAGCGGGGGGGACACCGGGGAGCTGTTTTTT	CASSFSGGDTGELFF
TRBV30	.	TRBJ1-5	.	TGTGCCCTAACGACAGGTATCAATCAGCCCCAGCATTTT	CALTTGINQPQHF
TRBV7-9	TRBD2	TRBJ2-1	once	TGTGCCAGCAGCGCGCGACTAGCGGGGGAGATCAATGAGCAGTTCTTC	CASSARLAGEINEQFF
TRBV5-1	TRBD1	TRBJ2-3	.	TGCGCCAGCAGCTTGCGGGACAGGGGCACAGATACGCAGTATTTT	CASSLRDRGTDTQYF
TRBV27	TRBD1	TRBJ1-1	.	TGTGCCAGCAGTTCGGACAGGGGGGAGGCTTTCTTT	CASSSDRGEAFF
TRBV7-2	.	TRBJ1-3	.	TGTGCCAGCAGCTTAGTTGGCATCTCTGGAAACACCATATATTTT	CASSLVGISGNTIYF
TRBV7-2	TRBD1	TRBJ2-7	few	TGTGCCAGCAGCACATCCCCCGGGACAGGGTACGAGCAGTACTTC	CASSTSPGTGYEQYF
TRBV2	TRBD1	TRBJ1-5	.	TGTGCCAGCAGTCTCCGGGACAGGGTTAGTCAGCCCCAGCATTTT	CASSLRDRVSQPQHF
TRBV29-1	.	TRBJ1-2	.	TGCAGCGTCGGGCCTGGGGGGAACTATGGCTACACCTTC	CSVGPGGNYGYTF
TRBV15	.	TRBJ2-1	.	TGTGCCACCAGCAGCCGCCGGGACTGGAATAACAATGAGCAGTTCTTC	CATSSRRDWNNNEQFF
TRBV12-3/TRBV12-4	.	TRBJ2-1	.	TGTGCCAGCACGCCAGATATCAATGAGCAGTTCTTC	CASTPDINEQFF
TRBV18	.	TRBJ2-3	.	TGTGCCAGCTCACCATTGGAGATAGCCGAAGATACGCAGTATTTT	CASSPLEIAEDTQYF
TRBV6-5	.	TRBJ2-3	.	.	CASSSSGSSTDTQYF
TRBV5-3	.	TRBJ1-3	.	TGTGCCAGAAGCGAGTGGGGGGGTTCCTCTGGAAACACCATATATTTT	CARSEWGGSSGNTIYF
TRBV27	.	TRBJ1-6	once	TGTGCCAGCAGTCAGGAAGAGACCAATTCACCCCTCCACTTT	CASSQEETNSPLHF
TRBV20-1	.	TRBJ1-1	.	TGCAGTGCCTCTCGAAGGGAGGAGGCTTTCTTT	CSASRREEAFF
TRBV9	.	TRBJ1-1	once	TGTGCCAGCAGCGTAGGAGCAGTGGGGGCAGGTGAAGCTTTCTTT	CASSVGAVGAGEAFF
TRBV10-2	TRBD1	TRBJ1-1	.	TGCGCCAGCAGTGTCTTCCCCGGGACAGGAGGATTGAACACTGAAGCTTTCTTT	CASSVFPGTGGLNTEAFF
TRBV2	.	TRBJ1-2	.	TGTGCCAGCAGAATGAGGGCCCACTATGGCTACACCTTC	CASRMRAHYGYTF
TRBV5-1	TRBD1	TRBJ1-2	.	TGCGCCAGCAGCTTGGATCTGACAGGGGCAACTAACTATGGCTACACCTTC	CASSLDLTGATNYGYTF
TRBV5-1	.	TRBJ1-2	.	TGCGCCAGCAGAAATTACAGGGAGTTAAACTATGGCTACACCTTC	CASRNYRELNYGYTF
TRBV14	TRBD2	TRBJ2-1	.	TGTGCCAGCAGCCCTCAAGTAAGGGCTAGCGGAGACAATGAGCAGTTCTTC	CASSPQVRASGDNEQFF
TRBV7-9	.	TRBJ2-2	.	TGTGCCAGCAGCTTCACAGGGTCAGATACCGGGGAGCTGTTTTTT	CASSFTGSDTGELFF
TRBV12-5	.	TRBJ1-2	few	TGTGCTAGTGGCTCCTATGGCTACACCTTC	CASGSYGYTF
TRBV5-1	.	TRBJ1-2	.	TGCGCCAGCAGCTTGATACAGGGATATGGCTACACCTTC	CASSLIQGYGYTF
TRBV5-5	.	TRBJ2-2	.	TGTGCCAGCAGCTTTTACGGGGAGCTGTTTTTT	CASSFYGELFF
TRBV7-2	.	TRBJ1-2	few	TGTGCCAGCAGCCTAGCGAGGAATGGCTACACCTTC	CASSLARNGYTF
TRBV10-1	TRBD1	TRBJ1-5	few	TGCGCCAGCAGTGAGAGGGACAGGGTTTGGCATCAGCCCCAGCATTTT	CASSERDRVWHQPQHF
TRBV7-3	TRBD2	TRBJ2-1	.	TGTGCCAGCAGCTTAGGGACTAGTGGGTACAATGAGCAGTTCTTC	CASSLGTSGYNEQFF
TRBV3-1/TRBV3-2	.	TRBJ1-3	.	TGTGCCAGCCGGGACACCTCATTCTCTGGAAACACCATATATTTT	CASRDTSFSGNTIYF
TRBV5-1	.	TRBJ1-2	.	TGCGCCAGCAGCCTTGCTAAGATGAATTTGGTCTATGGCTACACCTTC	CASSLAKMNLVYGYTF
TRBV7-2	TRBD2	TRBJ2-1	.	TGTGCCAGCAGCTTAGCGGGACTAGCGAACTACAATGAGCAGTTCTTC	CASSLAGLANYNEQFF
TRBV28	TRBD1	TRBJ2-2	.	TGTGCCAGCAGACTCCGGGACAGAGTCACCGGGGAGCTGTTTTTT	CASRLRDRVTGELFF